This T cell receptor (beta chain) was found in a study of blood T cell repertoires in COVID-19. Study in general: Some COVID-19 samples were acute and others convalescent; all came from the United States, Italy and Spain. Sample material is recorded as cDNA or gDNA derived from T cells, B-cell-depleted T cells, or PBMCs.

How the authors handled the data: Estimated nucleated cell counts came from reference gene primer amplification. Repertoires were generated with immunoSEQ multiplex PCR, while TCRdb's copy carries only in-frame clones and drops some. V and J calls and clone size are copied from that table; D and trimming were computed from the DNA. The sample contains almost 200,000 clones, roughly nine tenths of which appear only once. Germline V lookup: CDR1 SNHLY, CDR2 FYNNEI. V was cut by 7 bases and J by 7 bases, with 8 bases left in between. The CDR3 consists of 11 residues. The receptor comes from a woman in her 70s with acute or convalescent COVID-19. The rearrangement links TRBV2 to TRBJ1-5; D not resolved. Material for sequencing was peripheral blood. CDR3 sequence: CASKSDQPQHF. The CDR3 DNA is TGTGCCAGCAAAAGCGACCAGCCCCAGCATTTT.